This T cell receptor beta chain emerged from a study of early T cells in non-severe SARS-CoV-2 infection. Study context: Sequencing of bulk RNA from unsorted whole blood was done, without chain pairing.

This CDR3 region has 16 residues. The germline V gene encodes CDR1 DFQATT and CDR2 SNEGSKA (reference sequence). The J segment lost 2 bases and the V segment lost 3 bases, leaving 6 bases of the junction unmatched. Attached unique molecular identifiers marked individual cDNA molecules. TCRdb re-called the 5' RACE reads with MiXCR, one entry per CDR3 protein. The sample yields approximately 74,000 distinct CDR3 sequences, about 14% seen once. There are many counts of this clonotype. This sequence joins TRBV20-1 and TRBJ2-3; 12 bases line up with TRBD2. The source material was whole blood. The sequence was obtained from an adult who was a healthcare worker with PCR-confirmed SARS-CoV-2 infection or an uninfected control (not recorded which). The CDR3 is CSARSLAGGFTDTQYF. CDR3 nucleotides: TGCAGTGCTAGGTCACTAGCGGGGGGCTTCACAGATACGCAGTATTTT.